This TCR beta chain originates from a study of response to subunit inactivated influenza vaccine (dated by TCRdb to 2016 to 2019). About the investigation overall: Deep quantitative T cell receptor repertoire profiling was used in the study to track responses to a trivalent subunit inactivated influenza vaccine.

Library construction relied on RT-PCR. Sequencing relied on an Illumina HiSeq 2500. Starting from the raw public reads, TCRdb applied fastp trimming at Q25, assembled clones with MiXCR and retained in-frame beta chains. Rows matching on CDR3 protein sequence are summarized as one entry with the most common DNA and genes. The sample yields 450,000 to 550,000 distinct CDR3 sequences; about 25% were counted once. Under 2.5% of the sample is held by the ten biggest clonotypes. This clonotype has only a few counts. Its antigen has not been determined. No base-level quality is on record; no much larger clone is a single base apart. The V and J ends are trimmed by 2 bases and 3 bases, leaving 10 bases between them. Including the terminal cysteine and phenylalanine, the CDR3 comprises 15 residues. CDR3 DNA only is kept here, 45 bases in frame from base 1. Overall study results and their limits: According to the authors, only a limited number of new T cells may be recruited by each seasonal influenza vaccination.

The sequencing used CD4+ T cells sorted from PBMCs, collected 5 days after vaccination. This TCR was sampled from a man between 50 and 59 years old who received an inactivated influenza vaccine. Donor details come from another sample of the same person, matched by shared clones. Here the chain combines TRBV12-3 or TRBV12-4 and TRBJ1-4; a weak D assignment points to TRBD1 (6 bases agree). The nucleotides read TGTGCCAGCAGTTTAATGGGACAAGCTAATGAAAAACTGTTTTTT. It codes for CASSLMGQANEKLFF.